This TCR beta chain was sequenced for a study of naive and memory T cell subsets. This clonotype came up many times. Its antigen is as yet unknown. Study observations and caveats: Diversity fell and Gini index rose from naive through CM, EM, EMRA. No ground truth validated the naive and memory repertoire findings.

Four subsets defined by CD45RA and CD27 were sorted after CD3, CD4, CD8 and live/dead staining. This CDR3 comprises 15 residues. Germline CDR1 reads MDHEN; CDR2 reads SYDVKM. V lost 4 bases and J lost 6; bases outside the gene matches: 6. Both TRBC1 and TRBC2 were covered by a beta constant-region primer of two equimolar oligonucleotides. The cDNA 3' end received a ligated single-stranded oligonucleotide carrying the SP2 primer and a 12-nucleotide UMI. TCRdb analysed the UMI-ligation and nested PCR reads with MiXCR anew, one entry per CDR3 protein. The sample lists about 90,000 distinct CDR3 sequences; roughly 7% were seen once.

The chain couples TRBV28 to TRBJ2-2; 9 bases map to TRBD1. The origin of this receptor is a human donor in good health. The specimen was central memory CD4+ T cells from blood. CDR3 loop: CASSSTGGKSGELFF. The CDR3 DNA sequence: TGTGCCAGCAGTTCTACAGGGGGCAAATCCGGGGAGCTGTTTTTT.